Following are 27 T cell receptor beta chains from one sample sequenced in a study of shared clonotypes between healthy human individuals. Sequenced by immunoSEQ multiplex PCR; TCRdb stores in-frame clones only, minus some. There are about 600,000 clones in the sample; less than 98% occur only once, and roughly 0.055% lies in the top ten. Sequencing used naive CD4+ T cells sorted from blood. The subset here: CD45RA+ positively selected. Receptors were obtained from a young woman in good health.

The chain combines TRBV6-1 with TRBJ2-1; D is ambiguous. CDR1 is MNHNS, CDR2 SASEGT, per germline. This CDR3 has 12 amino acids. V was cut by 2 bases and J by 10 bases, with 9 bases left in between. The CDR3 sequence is CASSENRAEQFF. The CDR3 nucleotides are TGTGCCAGCAGTGAAAATAGGGCAGAGCAGTTCTTC.

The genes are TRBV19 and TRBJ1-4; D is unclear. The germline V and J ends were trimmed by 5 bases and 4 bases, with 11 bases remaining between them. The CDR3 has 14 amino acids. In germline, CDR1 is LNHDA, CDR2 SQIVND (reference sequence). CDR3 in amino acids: CASSSGSNNEKLFF. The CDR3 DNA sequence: TGTGCCAGTAGTTCCGGGAGCAATAATGAAAAACTGTTTTTT. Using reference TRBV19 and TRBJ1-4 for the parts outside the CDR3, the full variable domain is DGGITQSPKYLFRKEGQNVTLSCEQNLNHDAMYWYRQDPGQGLRLIYYSQIVNDFQKGDIAEGYSVSREKKESFPLTVTSAQKNPTAFYLCASSSGSNNEKLFFGSGTQLSVL.

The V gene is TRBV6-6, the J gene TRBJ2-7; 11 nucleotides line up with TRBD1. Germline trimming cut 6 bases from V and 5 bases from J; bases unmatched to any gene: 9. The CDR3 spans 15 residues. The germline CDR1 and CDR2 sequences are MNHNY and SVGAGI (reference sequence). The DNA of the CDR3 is TGTGCCAGCAGGAACACCCCGGGACAGGGGGACGAGCAGTACTTC. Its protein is CASRNTPGQGDEQYF.

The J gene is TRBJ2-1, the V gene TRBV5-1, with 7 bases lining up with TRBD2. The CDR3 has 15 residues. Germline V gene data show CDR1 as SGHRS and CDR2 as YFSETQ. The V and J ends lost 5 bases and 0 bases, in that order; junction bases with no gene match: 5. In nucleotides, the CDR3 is TGCGCCAGCAGATCATGGGGGGGCTCCTACAATGAGCAGTTCTTC. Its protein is CASRSWGGSYNEQFF.

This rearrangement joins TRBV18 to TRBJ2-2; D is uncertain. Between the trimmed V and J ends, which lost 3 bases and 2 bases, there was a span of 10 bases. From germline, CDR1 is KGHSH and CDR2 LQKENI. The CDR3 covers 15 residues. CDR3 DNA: TGTGCCAGCTCACCTTCAGGCCTTAACACCGGGGAGCTGTTTTTT. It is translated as CASSPSGLNTGELFF.

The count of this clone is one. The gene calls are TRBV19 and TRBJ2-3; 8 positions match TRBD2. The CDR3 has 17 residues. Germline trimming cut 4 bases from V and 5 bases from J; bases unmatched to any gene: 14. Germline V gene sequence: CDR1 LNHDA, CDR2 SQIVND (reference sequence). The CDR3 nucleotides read TGTGCCAGTAGTAAGTCGCGGAGCGGGAGAGGGAAAGATACGCAGTATTTT. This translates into CASSKSRSGRGKDTQYF.

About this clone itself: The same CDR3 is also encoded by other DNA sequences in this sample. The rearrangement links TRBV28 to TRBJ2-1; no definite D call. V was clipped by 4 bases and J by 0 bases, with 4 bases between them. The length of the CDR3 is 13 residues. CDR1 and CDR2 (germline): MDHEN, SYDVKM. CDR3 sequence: CASSSHSYNEQFF. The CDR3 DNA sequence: TGTGCCAGCAGTTCTCACTCCTACAATGAGCAGTTCTTC.

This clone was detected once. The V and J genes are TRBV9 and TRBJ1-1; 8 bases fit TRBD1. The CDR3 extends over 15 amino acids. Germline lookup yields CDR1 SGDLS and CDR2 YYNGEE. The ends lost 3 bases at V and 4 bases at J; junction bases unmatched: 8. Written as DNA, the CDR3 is TGTGCCAGCAGCGCCTCAGGGGGCACGGCCACTGAAGCTTTCTTT. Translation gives CASSASGGTATEAFF.

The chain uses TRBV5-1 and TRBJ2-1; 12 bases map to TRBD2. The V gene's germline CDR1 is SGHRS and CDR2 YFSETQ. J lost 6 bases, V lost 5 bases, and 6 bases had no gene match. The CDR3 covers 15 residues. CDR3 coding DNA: TGCGCCAGCAGACCAACTAGCGGGAGGCCCAATGAGCAGTTCTTC. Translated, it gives CASRPTSGRPNEQFF.

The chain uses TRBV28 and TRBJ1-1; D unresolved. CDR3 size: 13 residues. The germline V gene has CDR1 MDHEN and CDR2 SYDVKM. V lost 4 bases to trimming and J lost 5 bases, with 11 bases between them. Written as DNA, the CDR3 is TGTGCCAGCAGTTCCCTTAAATTAACTGAAGCTTTCTTT. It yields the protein CASSSLKLTEAFF.

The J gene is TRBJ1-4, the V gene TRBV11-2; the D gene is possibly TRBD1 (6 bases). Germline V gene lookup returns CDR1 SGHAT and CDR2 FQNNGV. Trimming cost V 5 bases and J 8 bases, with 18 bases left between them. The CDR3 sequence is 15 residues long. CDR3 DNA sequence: TGTGCCAGCAGCCGGGGGGCAGGGGTAAAGGAAAAACTGTTTTTT. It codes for CASSRGAGVKEKLFF.

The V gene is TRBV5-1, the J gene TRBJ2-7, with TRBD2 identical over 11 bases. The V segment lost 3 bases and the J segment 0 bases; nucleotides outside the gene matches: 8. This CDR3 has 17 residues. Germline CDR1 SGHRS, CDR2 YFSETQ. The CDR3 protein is CASSWASGRTASYEQYF. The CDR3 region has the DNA TGCGCCAGCAGCTGGGCTAGCGGGAGGACCGCCTCCTACGAGCAGTACTTC. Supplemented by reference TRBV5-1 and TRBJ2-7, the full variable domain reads KAGVTQTPRYLIKTRGQQVTLSCSPISGHRSVSWYQQTPGQGLQFLFEYFSETQRNKGNFPGRFSGRQFSNSRSEMNVSTLELGDSALYLCASSWASGRTASYEQYFGPGTRLTVT.

CDR3 nucleotides: TGTGCCAGCAGCTCGCTAGCGGGAGAAGCGGGCTACAATGAGCAGTTCTTC. This encodes CASSSLAGEAGYNEQFF. This chain joins TRBV7-7 and TRBJ2-1; 10 bases are shared with TRBD2. Germline loops: CDR1 SSHAT, CDR2 FNYEAQ (reference sequence). The CDR3 runs to 17 residues. Losses at the gene ends were 4 bases for V and 3 bases for J; bases not matched to a gene: 9.

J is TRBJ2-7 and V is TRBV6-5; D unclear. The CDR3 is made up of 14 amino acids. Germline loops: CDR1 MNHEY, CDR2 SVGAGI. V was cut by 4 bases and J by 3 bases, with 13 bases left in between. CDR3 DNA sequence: TGTGCCAGCAGTTCCGGCCGGGTACGCTACGAGCAGTACTTC. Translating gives CASSSGRVRYEQYF.

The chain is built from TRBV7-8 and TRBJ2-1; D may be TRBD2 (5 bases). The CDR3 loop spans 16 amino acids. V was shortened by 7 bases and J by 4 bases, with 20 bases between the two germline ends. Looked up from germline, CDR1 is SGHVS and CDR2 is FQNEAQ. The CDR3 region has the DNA TGTGCCAGCACCAAAGCTCGAGGGTCCCGTTACAATGAGCAGTTCTTC. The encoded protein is CASTKARGSRYNEQFF.

The CDR3 DNA reads as TGTGCCATCCGAGTGTGGCGGGAGTCCAATGAGCAGTTCTTC. Translated: CAIRVWRESNEQFF. The V gene is TRBV6-1, the J gene TRBJ2-1, with 7 bases that match TRBD2. CDR3 length: 14 residues. With 10 bases clipped from V and 6 bases from J, the junction kept 12 bases outside the gene matches. The germline CDR1 and CDR2 sequences are MNHNS and SASEGT.

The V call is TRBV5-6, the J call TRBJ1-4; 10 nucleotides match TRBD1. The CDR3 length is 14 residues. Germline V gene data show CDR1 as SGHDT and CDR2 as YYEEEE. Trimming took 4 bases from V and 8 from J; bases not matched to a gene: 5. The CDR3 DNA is TGTGCCAGCAGCGGGACAGGGGCGGCGGAAAAACTGTTTTTT. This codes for CASSGTGAAEKLFF.

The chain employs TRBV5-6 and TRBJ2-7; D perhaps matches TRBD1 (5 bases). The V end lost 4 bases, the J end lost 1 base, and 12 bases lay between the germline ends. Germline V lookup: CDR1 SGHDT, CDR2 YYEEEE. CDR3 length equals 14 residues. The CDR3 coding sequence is TGTGCCAGCAGCACTGGGGCCAGTTCCTACGAGCAGTACTTC. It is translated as CASSTGASSYEQYF.

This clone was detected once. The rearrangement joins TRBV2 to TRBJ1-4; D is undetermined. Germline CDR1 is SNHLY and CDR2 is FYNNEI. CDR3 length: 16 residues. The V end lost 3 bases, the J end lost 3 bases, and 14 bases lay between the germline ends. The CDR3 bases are TGTGCCAGCAGTGATAGGGATTATAGAGCTAATGAAAAACTGTTTTTT. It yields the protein CASSDRDYRANEKLFF.

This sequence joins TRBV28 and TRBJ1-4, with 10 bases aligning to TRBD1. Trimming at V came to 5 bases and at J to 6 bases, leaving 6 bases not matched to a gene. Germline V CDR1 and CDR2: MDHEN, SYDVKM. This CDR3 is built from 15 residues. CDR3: CASSAPGTGDEKLFF. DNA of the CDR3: TGTGCCAGCAGTGCGCCCGGGACAGGGGATGAAAAACTGTTTTTT.

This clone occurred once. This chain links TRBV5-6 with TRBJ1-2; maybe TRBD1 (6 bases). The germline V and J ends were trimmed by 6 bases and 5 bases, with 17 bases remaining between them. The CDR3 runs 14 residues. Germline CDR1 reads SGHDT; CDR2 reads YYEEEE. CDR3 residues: CASNFGQTIYGYTF. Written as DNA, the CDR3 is TGTGCCAGCAACTTCGGACAGACCATATATGGCTACACCTTC.

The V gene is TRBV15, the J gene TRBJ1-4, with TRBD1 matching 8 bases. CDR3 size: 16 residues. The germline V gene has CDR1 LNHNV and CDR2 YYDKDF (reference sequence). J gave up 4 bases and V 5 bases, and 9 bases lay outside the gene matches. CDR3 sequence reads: CATSRDPQGGNEKLFF. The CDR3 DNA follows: TGTGCCACCAGCCGCGATCCACAGGGGGGTAATGAAAAACTGTTTTTT.

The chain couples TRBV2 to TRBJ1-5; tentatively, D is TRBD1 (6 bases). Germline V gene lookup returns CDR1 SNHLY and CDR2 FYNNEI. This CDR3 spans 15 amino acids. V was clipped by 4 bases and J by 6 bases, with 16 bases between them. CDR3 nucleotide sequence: TGTGCCAGCAGTGGGAGGGGGGGACTCAGTCAGCCCCAGCATTTT. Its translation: CASSGRGGLSQPQHF.

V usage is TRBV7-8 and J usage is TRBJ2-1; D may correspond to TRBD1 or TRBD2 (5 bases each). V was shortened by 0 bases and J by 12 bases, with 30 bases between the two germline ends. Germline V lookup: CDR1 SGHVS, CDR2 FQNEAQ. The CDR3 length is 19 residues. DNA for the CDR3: TGTGCCAGCAGCTTAGCGGACTTGGTAGGGACGCCGTCCCTCCATGGGCAGTTCTTC. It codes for CASSLADLVGTPSLHGQFF.

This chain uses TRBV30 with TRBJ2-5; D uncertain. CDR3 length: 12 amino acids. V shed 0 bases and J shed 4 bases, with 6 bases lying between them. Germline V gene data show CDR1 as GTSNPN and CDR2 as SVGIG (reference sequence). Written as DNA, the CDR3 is TGTGCCTGGAGTGTACGGGTAGAGACCCAGTACTTC. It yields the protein CAWSVRVETQYF.

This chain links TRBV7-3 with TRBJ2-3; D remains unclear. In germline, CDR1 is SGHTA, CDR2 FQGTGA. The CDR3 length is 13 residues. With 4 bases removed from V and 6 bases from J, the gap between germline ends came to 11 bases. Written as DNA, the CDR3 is TGTGCCAGCAGCTCATCCCTTGCGGATACGCAGTATTTT. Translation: CASSSSLADTQYF.

The CDR3: CASRGTGNTIYF. The CDR3 coding sequence is TGTGCCAGCAGGGGTACTGGAAACACCATATATTTT. This chain uses TRBV6-6 with TRBJ1-3; D gene uncertain. Deletions cut 6 bases from V and 2 bases from J, with 5 bases between. This CDR3 contains 12 residues. Germline CDR1 is MNHNY and CDR2 is SVGAGI (reference sequence).